The TCR beta chain described here comes from a study of identifying expanded T cells in peripheral blood. Assay used: immunoSEQ multiplex PCR; TCRdb lists only in-frame clones, some missing. The data show 70,000 to 95,000 clones, with roughly 90% seen just once and about 3.9% held by the top ten. No infections or other immune events were documented during collection. Notes on this clone: Its antigen is not known.

The study, taken as a whole, reports: Across healthy donors, higher total template counts meant significantly greater approximately two-week count variance.

Germline CDR1 and CDR2: SGHKS and YYEKEE (reference sequence). Unmatched junction bases numbered 5, after V lost 0 bases and J lost 5 bases. The CDR3 has 15 amino acids. This chain connects TRBV5-5 to TRBJ2-3; 8 positions agree with TRBD2. Sequenced sample: blood. The clonotype was recovered from a person between 18 and 75 years old in good health. DNA for the CDR3: TGTGCCAGCAGCTTGGATGGGACTAGGGGAGATACGCAGTATTTT. Amino acids: CASSLDGTRGDTQYF.